The entry that follows covers one TCR beta chain sequence. Its antigen is still unknown. TCRdb used MiXCR to reprocess the 5' RACE reads, holding one entry per CDR3 protein. The sample records a few hundred thousand distinct CDR3 sequences, about a sixth being singletons. The data stem from a study of T cells after yellow fever vaccination. Points from the study as a whole: Compared with primary, the secondary response was weaker and peaked at day 5, not 15.

The V end lost 5 bases, the J end lost 6 bases, and 15 bases lay between the germline ends. This CDR3 has 13 amino acids. Germline V lookup: CDR1 DFQATT, CDR2 SNEGSKA (reference sequence). The gene calls are TRBV20-1 and TRBJ2-3, with D perhaps TRBD1 or TRBD2 (5 bases each). This specimen was PBMCs, taken 5 days after the first yellow fever vaccination. This sequence originates from a man aged 18-30 years who received the YFV17D yellow fever vaccine. DNA of the CDR3: TGCAGTGCTTCTACACCGGGACCGGATACGCAGTATTTT. The encoded protein is CSASTPGPDTQYF.